This T cell receptor beta chain was recorded in a study of shared clonotypes between healthy human individuals. The assay was immunoSEQ multiplex PCR, and TCRdb's table has in-frame clones only and misses some. The profile covers over 2 million clones, with 85% to 95% appearing a single time and approximately 0.41% taken by the ten largest. V lost 0 bases, J lost 6 bases, and 10 bases stayed unmatched. Germline V CDR1 and CDR2: SGHDN, FVKESK. The CDR3 runs 17 residues. Sequenced material: naive CD4+ T cells from PBMCs. Specified subset: CD45RA+ positively selected. The V call is TRBV14, the J call TRBJ2-2, with 7 positions matching TRBD2. This TCR derives from a man aged 18 to 29 in good health. Some clones in this sample may be carry-over from other donors' samples. The CDR3 coding sequence is TGTGCCAGCAGCCAAGATCAGAGCGGGATTAGAGCCGGGGAGCTGTTTTTT. This translates into CASSQDQSGIRAGELFF.